This T cell receptor beta chain was sequenced in a study of blood T cells in healthy people across ages. The authors ran a second PCR of 7 to 11 cycles using a sample-barcoded 5' primer and a J-beta primer mix. Each cDNA molecule was tagged by a template-switch adaptor that had 12 random nucleotides. At least 2.5 million CDR3-containing paired-end reads were obtained per sample. MiXCR, run by TCRdb on the 5' RACE reads, gives a single entry per CDR3 protein. The data show around 970,000 distinct CDR3 sequences, 45% to 60% seen once. Per the germline V gene, CDR1 is SQVTM and CDR2 is ANQGSEA. This CDR3 comprises 14 residues. Each sample provided at least 5 micrograms of extracted total RNA. Study-wide results and caveats: Long-lived donors carried more naive CD4+ cells and greater diversity than aged donors.

To note about this clonotype: Its target is unknown. One end of the junction varies from germline; a read error may be responsible.

J is TRBJ2-6 and V is TRBV29-1, with D maybe TRBD1 (5 bases). Source material: blood. This TCR was recovered from a woman aged 60-75 years in good health. The CDR3 loop is CSVDLVSGANVLIF. The CDR3 DNA reads as TGCAGCGTTGACCTTGTCTCTGGGGCCAACGTCCTGATTTTC.